This T cell receptor beta chain was profiled in a study of T-cell memory formation after mild COVID-19. Study-wide background: Clusters of TCRs were largely donor specific.

With constant-segment primers, 5'RACE yielded cDNA libraries of TCR alpha and TCR beta that carried sample barcodes and UMIs. TCRdb re-analysed the 5' RACE reads in MiXCR, keeping a single row per CDR3 protein. The sample includes about 500,000 distinct CDR3 sequences, roughly 20% of them seen just once. As for this clonotype: Its antigen remains unidentified.

Germline V gene lookup returns CDR1 MNHEY and CDR2 SVGAGI. The V gene lost 6 bases and the J gene lost 0 bases, with 27 bases spanning the gap. There are 19 residues in the CDR3. Study-level findings and limits: Later expanders leaned toward CD4+, whereas clones contracting from day 15 to 85 were balanced CD4/CD8. CD8+ contracting clones occupied EMRA, while CD4+ ones occupied mainly CM and EM.

This clonotype was obtained from an adult woman who had mild COVID-19 (a few samples of this study predate the infection). Cell type and time point are not known. Sequenced sample: PBMCs or a T cell subset sorted from them (not recorded which). This sequence joins TRBV6-5 and TRBJ2-7; weak D call: TRBD2 (7 bases). CDR3 nucleotide sequence: TGTGCCAGCAGCCCACGGGGGCTAGCGGATTTGGCTAGCTCCTACGAGCAGTACTTC. Amino acids: CASSPRGLADLASSYEQYF.